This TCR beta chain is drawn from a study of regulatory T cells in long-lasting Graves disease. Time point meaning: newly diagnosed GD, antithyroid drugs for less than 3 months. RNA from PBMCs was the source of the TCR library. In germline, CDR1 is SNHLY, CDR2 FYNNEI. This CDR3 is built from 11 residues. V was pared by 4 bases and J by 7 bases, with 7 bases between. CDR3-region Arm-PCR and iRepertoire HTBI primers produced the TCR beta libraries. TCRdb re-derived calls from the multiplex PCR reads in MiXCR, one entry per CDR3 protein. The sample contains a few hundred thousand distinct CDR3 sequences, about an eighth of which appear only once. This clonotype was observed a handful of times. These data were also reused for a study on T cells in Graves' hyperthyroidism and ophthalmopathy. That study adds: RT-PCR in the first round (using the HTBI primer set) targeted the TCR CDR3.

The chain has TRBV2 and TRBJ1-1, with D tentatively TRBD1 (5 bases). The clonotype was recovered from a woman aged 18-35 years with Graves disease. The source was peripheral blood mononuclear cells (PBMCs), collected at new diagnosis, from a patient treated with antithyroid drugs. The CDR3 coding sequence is TGTGCCAGCAGTGTACAGGTTGAAGCTTTCTTT. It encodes CASSVQVEAFF.